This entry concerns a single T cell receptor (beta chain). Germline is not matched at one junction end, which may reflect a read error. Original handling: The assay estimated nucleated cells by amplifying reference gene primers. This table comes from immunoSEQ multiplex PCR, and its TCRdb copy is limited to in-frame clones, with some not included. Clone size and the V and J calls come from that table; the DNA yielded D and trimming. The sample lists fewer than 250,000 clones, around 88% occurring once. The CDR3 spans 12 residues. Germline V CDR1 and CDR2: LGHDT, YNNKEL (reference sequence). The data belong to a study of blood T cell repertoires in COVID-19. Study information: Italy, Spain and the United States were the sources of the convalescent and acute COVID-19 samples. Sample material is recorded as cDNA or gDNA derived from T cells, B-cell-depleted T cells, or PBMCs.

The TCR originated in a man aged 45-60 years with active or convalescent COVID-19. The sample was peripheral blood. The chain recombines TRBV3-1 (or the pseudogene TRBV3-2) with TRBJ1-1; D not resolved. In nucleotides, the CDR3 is TGTGCCAGCAGCCAAGGCAACATTGAAGCTTTCTTT. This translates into CASSQGNIEAFF.